This T cell receptor (beta chain) was profiled in a study of T cell repertoires in cytomegalovirus infection. MiXCR was run by TCRdb on the reads, yielding one entry per CDR3 protein. The sample holds around 530,000 distinct CDR3 sequences, 26% seen once. The length of the CDR3 is 16 residues. J was trimmed by 7 bases and V by 4 bases; bases with no gene match: 10. Germline V gene data show CDR1 as MGHRA and CDR2 as YSYEKL. This chain connects TRBV4-1 to TRBJ2-1; 10 bases fit TRBD2. The material sequenced was PBMCs. This TCR derives from a human donor in good health (CMV status not recorded). Some clones in this sample may be carry-over from other donors' samples. CDR3 DNA sequence: TGCGCCAGCAGCCGGATCTTGAGCGGGAGGGGGAATGAGCAGTTCTTC. The encoded protein is CASSRILSGRGNEQFF.